This T cell receptor beta chain was recovered during a study of T-cell memory formation after mild COVID-19. Broader study findings: Shrinking CD4+ clones were chiefly CM and EM; CD8+ ones were chiefly EMRA.

Concerning this clonotype: No antigen is known for it.

Barcoded TCR alpha and TCR beta cDNA libraries with UMIs came from 5'RACE using constant-segment primers. One entry per CDR3 protein, called by TCRdb with MiXCR from the 5' RACE reads. Here the sample spans around 390,000 distinct CDR3 sequences, roughly 15% being singletons. The CDR3 length is 13 residues. With 4 bases clipped from V and 12 bases from J, the junction kept 6 bases outside the gene matches. Germline V CDR1 and CDR2: MDHEN, SYDVKM. This chain uses TRBV28 with TRBJ2-1; 10 bases align to TRBD1. The receptor was derived from a man aged 18 to 29 who had mild COVID-19 (a few samples of this study predate the infection). Cell type and time point are not known. The sample consisted of PBMCs or a T cell subset sorted from them (not recorded which). Here the CDR3 reads CASSSGQGSRQFF. CDR3 sequence (DNA): TGTGCCAGCAGTTCGGGACAGGGGTCGAGGCAGTTCTTC.